This T cell receptor (beta chain) was found in a study of blood T cell repertoires in COVID-19 (TCRdb year 2020). Background for the entire study: Samples from collaborators originated in the United States, Italy and Spain and spanned both the acute and convalescent phases of COVID-19. The material from the prospective study consisted of cDNA or gDNA derived from T cells, B-cell-depleted T cells, or PBMCs. Deeply sampled blood TCRbeta repertoires from subjects exposed to, actively infected with, or recovered from COVID-19 were included in the dataset. The repertoires were released in a freely available public database intended as a resource for research on the immune response to SARS-CoV-2. The samples were drawn from the first 160 participants of the ongoing ImmuneRACE study and from 950 to 1,500 subjects provided by 6 global collaborators. The sample metadata nearly always contained a de-identified subject ID, COVID-19 status, age in years and sex. HLA class I and class II types, where available, came from metadata supplied by the sample provider rather than from assay-based typing. The full study reports these points: The amount of clinical and demographic metadata varied by source and participant and was provided uncurated.

The germline V gene (reference sequence) specifies LGHDT as CDR1 and YNNKEL as CDR2. From V the trimming removes 4 bases and from J it removes 4 bases, while the gene matches leave 11 bases of the junction unaccounted for. Reading from cysteine to phenylalanine, the CDR3 counts 17 amino acids. Only the CDR3 region is kept as DNA, spanning 51 bases read in frame from base 1. The immunoSEQ Assay, a bias-controlled multiplex PCR, was used to amplify TCRbeta CDR3 regions from genomic DNA. The authors' pipeline ran thus. Within the assay, amplification of reference gene primers was used to estimate how many nucleated cells each sample contained. To quantify the absolute abundance of each unique TCRbeta CDR3 rearrangement, sequence reads were collapsed and filtered. For each sample, productive Simpson clonality was calculated as the square root of Simpson's diversity index over productive rearrangements. The table comes from immuneACCESS by way of TCRdb, which keeps in-frame sequences with V and J called. Part of the clones is missing from these tables; in studies checked, under half for an unresolved V gene and the rest for unknown reasons. The V and J calls and clone size come from that table; D and trimming were worked out from the DNA. The sample table shows 200,000 to 250,000 clones, and under 90% are seen once. The top ten constitute around 10% of the sample.

In Seattle, one collaborating source enrolled patients while the infection was active and tracked those patients longitudinally over the course of disease. Whole blood was collected in K2EDTA tubes by collaborating institutions according to the institutions' own protocols. Collaborator samples were shipped for TCRbeta analysis as frozen whole blood, isolated PBMCs, or DNA extracted from either sample type. As for this clone: The antigen it binds to is not known. No quality values exist for individual bases; no much larger clone is one base distant.

The rearrangement joined TRBV3-1 (or the pseudogene TRBV3-2) to TRBJ2-5; 11 bases in between match TRBD2. The specimen was peripheral blood. The receptor's source is a man aged 50-60 years with COVID-19, enrolled during active disease. CDR3 loop: CASSRLSGGAGGETQYF. The nucleotide sequence is given as TGTGCCAGCAGCCGTCTTAGCGGGGGGGCTGGCGGAGAGACCCAGTACTTC.